Each of the 21 T cell receptor beta chains below was sequenced from the same sample in a study of blood T cell repertoires in COVID-19. Data came from immunoSEQ multiplex PCR; TCRdb stores just in-frame clones and leaves some out. The sample consists of under 250,000 clones, 75% to 90% of them appearing once. Sequencing was done on a sample of peripheral blood. The receptors shown here come from a man aged 60 to 69 who had recovered from COVID-19.

The chain uses TRBV11-2 and TRBJ2-3; TRBD1 agrees at 10 bases. Germline V gives CDR1 SGHAT, CDR2 FQNNGV. This CDR3 has 14 residues. The V gene end was trimmed by 4 bases and the J gene end by 6 bases; junction bases not matched to a gene: 4. CDR3 region: CASSWDRGLDTQYF. Here the CDR3 DNA reads TGTGCCAGCAGCTGGGACAGGGGATTGGATACGCAGTATTTT.

V is TRBV7-2 and J is TRBJ2-5; 10 bases line up with TRBD2. This CDR3 is 15 amino acids long. Per the germline V gene, CDR1 is SGHTA and CDR2 is FQGNSA. J lost 5 bases, V lost 7 bases, and 10 bases had no gene match. CDR3 in amino acids: CASNLLAGEYETQYF. CDR3 in DNA: TGTGCCAGCAACCTTCTAGCGGGAGAATATGAGACCCAGTACTTC.

This clone was counted a few times. The J gene is TRBJ2-5, the V gene TRBV18; TRBD1 agrees at 8 bases. This CDR3 is 15 amino acids long. Germline loops: CDR1 KGHSH, CDR2 LQKENI. Trimming took 3 bases from V and 10 from J; bases not matched to a gene: 13. Here the CDR3 reads CASSPTTGGLEVQYF. The CDR3 nucleotides read TGTGCCAGCTCACCTACCACAGGGGGTCTAGAAGTCCAGTACTTC.

The V call is TRBV6-5, the J call TRBJ2-7; weak D call: TRBD2 (6 bases). The CDR3 extends over 11 amino acids. Germline-derived CDR1 and CDR2 are MNHEY and SVGAGI. V shed 6 bases and J shed 4 bases, with 7 bases lying between them. The DNA of the CDR3 is TGTGCCAGCAGCGGGGGTTACGAGCAGTACTTC. Amino acids: CASSGGYEQYF.

The chain couples TRBV5-5 to TRBJ1-6, with a tentative D call TRBD1 (6 bases). CDR3 size: 14 residues. Germline CDR1 SGHKS, CDR2 YYEKEE (reference sequence). V lost 3 bases to trimming and J lost 4 bases, with 8 bases between them. CDR3: CASSSGQYNSPLHF. The CDR3 DNA is TGTGCCAGCAGCTCGGGACAATATAATTCACCCCTCCACTTT.

A single count supports this clone. The chain links TRBV9 to TRBJ1-2; 8 bases map to TRBD1. Per the germline V gene, CDR1 is SGDLS and CDR2 is YYNGEE. J gave up 2 bases and V 0 bases, and 6 bases lay outside the gene matches. This CDR3 has 16 residues. The CDR3: CASSVGGQGTNYGYTF. The CDR3 DNA sequence: TGTGCCAGCAGCGTAGGTGGACAGGGTACGAACTATGGCTACACCTTC. Full variable domain (missing parts from reference TRBV9 and TRBJ1-2): DSGVTQTPKHLITATGQRVTLRCSPRSGDLSVYWYQQSLDQGLQFLIQYYNGEERAKGNILERFSAQQFPDLHSELNLSSLELGDSALYFCASSVGGQGTNYGYTFGSGTRLTVV.

This clone showed up just a few times. The chain joins TRBV14 to TRBJ1-3; no reliable D call. The CDR3 extends over 12 amino acids. The germline gives CDR1 SGHDN, CDR2 FVKESK. Between the trimmed V and J ends, which lost 5 bases and 11 bases, there was a span of 13 bases. CDR3 protein: CASSFPNGAIYF. The CDR3 DNA sequence: TGTGCCAGCAGCTTCCCCAACGGGGCCATATATTTT. Full variable domain (outside the CDR3, taken from reference TRBV14 and TRBJ1-3): EAGVTQFPSHSVIEKGQTVTLRCDPISGHDNLYWYRRVMGKEIKFLLHFVKESKQDESGMPNNRFLAERTGGTYSTLKVQPAELEDSGVYFCASSFPNGAIYFGEGSWLTVV.

V is TRBV27 and J is TRBJ1-6, with a possible D match to TRBD1 (6 bases). This CDR3 contains 14 residues. V lost 7 bases, J lost 7 bases, and 14 bases lay in between. Germline V lookup: CDR1 MNHEY, CDR2 SMNVEV (reference sequence). In DNA, the CDR3 is TGTGCCAGCACTTGGACAGCTATGAATTCACCCCTCCACTTT. Translating it yields CASTWTAMNSPLHF.

J is TRBJ1-3 and V is TRBV5-6; no clear D gene. The germline V and J ends were trimmed by 4 bases and 0 bases, with 11 bases remaining between them. Germline lookup yields CDR1 SGHDT and CDR2 YYEEEE. The CDR3 is 15 residues long. The CDR3 DNA reads TGTGCCAGCAGCAGGTACGGGATCTCTGGAAACACCATATATTTT. Translated, it gives CASSRYGISGNTIYF.

The rearrangement uses TRBV7-2 and TRBJ2-1; D gene uncertain. V lost 3 bases and J lost 10, with 16 bases in between. Germline assignment: CDR1 SGHTA and CDR2 FQGNSA. CDR3 size: 14 residues. The CDR3 DNA sequence: TGTGCCAGCAGCTTCCTATTCGGAGTTTACGAGCAGTTCTTC. Encoded protein: CASSFLFGVYEQFF.

V gene TRBV7-9 combines with J gene TRBJ2-7; 7 bases match TRBD1. Unmatched junction bases numbered 2, after V lost 3 bases and J lost 3 bases. CDR3 size: 13 residues. CDR1 SEHNR and CDR2 FQNEAQ come from the germline V gene (reference sequence). In DNA, the CDR3 is TGTGCCAGCAGCTTGGGACAGAACTACGAGCAGTACTTC. The encoded protein is CASSLGQNYEQYF. The full variable domain, rest sourced from reference TRBV7-9 and TRBJ2-7, is DTGVSQNPRHKITKRGQNVTFRCDPISEHNRLYWYRQTLGQGPEFLTYFQNEAQLEKSRLLSDRFSAERPKGSFSTLEIQRTEQGDSAMYLCASSLGQNYEQYFGPGTRLTVT.

The chain joins TRBV7-2 to TRBJ2-2; no clear D gene. V lost 1 base and J 1 base, leaving 10 bases between the germline ends. CDR3 length: 16 residues. Germline V gene lookup returns CDR1 SGHTA and CDR2 FQGNSA. The CDR3 sequence: CASSLVSRLNTGELFF. CDR3 coding DNA: TGTGCCAGCAGCTTAGTGAGTCGTCTGAACACCGGGGAGCTGTTTTTT.

The chain is built from TRBV7-9 and TRBJ2-7; no definite D call. The V gene's germline CDR1 is SEHNR and CDR2 FQNEAQ (reference sequence). This CDR3 spans 14 amino acids. V lost 3 bases to trimming and J lost 3 bases, with 12 bases between them. Here the CDR3 DNA reads TGTGCCAGCAGCTTCCCCGATGGCGGCTACGAGCAGTACTTC. This codes for CASSFPDGGYEQYF. Filled out from reference TRBV7-9 and TRBJ2-7, the complete variable domain reads DTGVSQNPRHKITKRGQNVTFRCDPISEHNRLYWYRQTLGQGPEFLTYFQNEAQLEKSRLLSDRFSAERPKGSFSTLEIQRTEQGDSAMYLCASSFPDGGYEQYFGPGTRLTVT.

The chain links TRBV5-4 to TRBJ1-2, with TRBD1 identical over 7 bases. The CDR3 is 13 amino acids. In germline, CDR1 is SGHNT, CDR2 YYREEE (reference sequence). Trimming removed 5 bases from V and 3 bases from J; junction bases left unmatched: 4. The CDR3 bases are TGTGCCAGCAGACAAGGACAGGACTATGGCTACACCTTC. It yields the protein CASRQGQDYGYTF.

This CDR3 is CASRPNPGTGHGYTF. For the CDR3, the DNA is TGTGCCAGCAGACCGAACCCCGGGACAGGTCACGGCTACACCTTC. The chain carries TRBV3-1 (or the pseudogene TRBV3-2) and TRBJ1-2; 8 positions match TRBD1. The CDR3 length is 15 residues. V was clipped by 6 bases and J by 8 bases; unmatched bases: 14. The germline gives CDR1 LGHDT, CDR2 YNNKEL (reference sequence).

The chain employs TRBV7-2 and TRBJ2-3; a weak D match, TRBD2 (5 bases). Trimming stripped 0 bases from V and 0 bases from J, with 7 bases between. Germline V gives CDR1 SGHTA, CDR2 FQGNSA. CDR3 length: 15 residues. This CDR3 is CASSLAEVSTDTQYF. The CDR3 region has the DNA TGTGCCAGCAGCTTAGCGGAGGTCAGCACAGATACGCAGTATTTT.

This chain links TRBV6-2 or TRBV6-3 with TRBJ2-3; no definite D call. V lost 5 bases, J lost 2 bases, and 8 bases lay in between. Germline CDR1 and CDR2: MNHEY and SVGEGT. This CDR3 region has 13 residues. As DNA, the CDR3 is TGTGCCAGCAGTCGGTTGCACACAGATACGCAGTATTTT. Its protein is CASSRLHTDTQYF.

The rearrangement joins TRBV29-1 to TRBJ1-2; 9 nucleotides align to TRBD1. The J segment lost 8 bases and the V segment lost 8 bases, leaving 9 bases of the junction unmatched. The V gene's germline CDR1 is SQVTM and CDR2 ANQGSEA. The CDR3 sequence is 12 residues long. CDR3 coding DNA: TGCAGCCTAGGACAGGGGTCAGGCGGCTACACCTTC. Translating it yields CSLGQGSGGYTF.

This sequence joins TRBV7-9 and TRBJ1-2; D not certain. Germline lookup yields CDR1 SEHNR and CDR2 FQNEAQ (reference sequence). The V and J ends lost 2 bases and 6 bases respectively, with 13 bases between them. This CDR3 has 14 amino acids. CDR3: CASSLNRVLDGYTF. Here the CDR3 DNA reads TGTGCCAGCAGCTTAAATCGGGTTTTGGATGGCTACACCTTC.

The chain carries TRBV5-6 and TRBJ1-6; D not resolved. V was cut by 4 bases and J by 7 bases, with 15 bases left in between. The CDR3 covers 15 residues. Germline CDR1 is SGHDT and CDR2 is YYEEEE. CDR3 nucleotides: TGTGCCAGCAGCCCCTACAGCACCCGCAATTCACCCCTCCACTTT. Its translation: CASSPYSTRNSPLHF.

This sequence joins TRBV20-1 and TRBJ2-7; D is perhaps TRBD1 (5 bases). The CDR3 has 11 amino acids. Germline CDR1 and CDR2: DFQATT and SNEGSKA (reference sequence). The V end lost 5 bases, the J end lost 3 bases, and 8 bases lay between the germline ends. The CDR3 here is CSAFRDYEQYF. In DNA form, the CDR3 reads TGCAGTGCTTTCAGGGACTACGAGCAGTACTTC.